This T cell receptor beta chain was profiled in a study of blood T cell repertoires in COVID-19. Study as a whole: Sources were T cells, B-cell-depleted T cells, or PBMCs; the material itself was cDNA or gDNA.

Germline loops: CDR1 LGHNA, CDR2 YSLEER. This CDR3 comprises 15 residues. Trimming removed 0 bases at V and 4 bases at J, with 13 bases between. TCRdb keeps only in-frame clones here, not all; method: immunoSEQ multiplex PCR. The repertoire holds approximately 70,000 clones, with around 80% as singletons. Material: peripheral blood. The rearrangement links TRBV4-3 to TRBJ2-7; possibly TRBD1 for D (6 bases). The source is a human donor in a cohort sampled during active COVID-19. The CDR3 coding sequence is TGCGCCAGCAGCCAAGAGGGGCAGGGGTTTTACGAGCAGTACTTC. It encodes CASSQEGQGFYEQYF.